This is a list of T cell receptor beta chains from one sample in a study of cytomegalovirus exposure and HLA in healthy donors. Clones were sequenced by immunoSEQ multiplex PCR, and TCRdb holds only the in-frame ones, with some missing. The sample consists of approximately 140,000 clones, 61% of them appearing once. Sequenced sample: PBMCs. The source of these receptors is a male donor in good health and CMV-seronegative. The conserved cysteine and the conserved F or W are not part of the CDR3 here. Each record gives: D gene, V gene, J gene, clone size, CDR3 protein. A D gene is named only where the DNA matches it firmly. Expanded clones get a size class; other rows say once, few or many, or leave the size out.

D gene: NA; V gene: TRBV2; J gene: TRBJ2-7; clone size: NA; CDR3 protein: ASSAGRGAEQY
D gene: NA; V gene: TRBV18; J gene: TRBJ2-6; clone size: NA; CDR3 protein: ASSPSRSGISGANVLT
D gene: NA; V gene: TRBV5-6; J gene: TRBJ1-5; clone size: few; CDR3 protein: ASSLSYSRSRGEPQH
D gene: NA; V gene: TRBV6-5; J gene: TRBJ1-2; clone size: few; CDR3 protein: ASSRGGLYGYT
D gene: NA; V gene: TRBV6-5; J gene: TRBJ2-3; clone size: once; CDR3 protein: ASSRGTDTQY
D gene: TRBD2; V gene: TRBV6-5; J gene: TRBJ2-2; clone size: NA; CDR3 protein: ASSYGLADTGELF
D gene: NA; V gene: TRBV25-1; J gene: TRBJ1-2; clone size: NA; CDR3 protein: ASRDPGTPNYGYT
D gene: TRBD1; V gene: TRBV10-3; J gene: TRBJ2-2; clone size: NA; CDR3 protein: AISAWDRGGTGELF
D gene: TRBD1; V gene: TRBV7-9; J gene: TRBJ2-7; clone size: NA; CDR3 protein: ASSVTGDEQY
D gene: NA; V gene: TRBV9; J gene: TRBJ1-5; clone size: few; CDR3 protein: ASSVDPNSNQPQH
D gene: TRBD1; V gene: TRBV5-1; J gene: TRBJ2-2; clone size: NA; CDR3 protein: ASSARQGAGELF
D gene: TRBD1; V gene: TRBV9; J gene: TRBJ1-1; clone size: NA; CDR3 protein: ASSVEPGGLEAF
D gene: NA; V gene: TRBV5-5; J gene: TRBJ1-3; clone size: once; CDR3 protein: ASSWGQGSGNTIY
D gene: TRBD1; V gene: TRBV19; J gene: TRBJ2-5; clone size: NA; CDR3 protein: ASSTSRTGRVETQY
D gene: NA; V gene: TRBV5-4; J gene: TRBJ1-3; clone size: NA; CDR3 protein: ASSAWASGNTIY
D gene: TRBD1; V gene: TRBV5-1; J gene: TRBJ1-2; clone size: NA; CDR3 protein: ASSAGQVSNYGYT
D gene: TRBD1; V gene: TRBV28; J gene: TRBJ1-5; clone size: once; CDR3 protein: ASTWAGGGNQPQH
D gene: NA; V gene: TRBV7-9; J gene: TRBJ1-2; clone size: few; CDR3 protein: ASSDARSRGGYT
D gene: NA; V gene: TRBV2; J gene: TRBJ2-3; clone size: NA; CDR3 protein: ASSEGQGGADTQY
D gene: NA; V gene: TRBV19; J gene: TRBJ1-2; clone size: NA; CDR3 protein: ASSQQGLYGYT
D gene: NA; V gene: TRBV28; J gene: TRBJ2-2; clone size: NA; CDR3 protein: ASRTGTLNTGELF
D gene: TRBD2; V gene: TRBV5-1; J gene: TRBJ2-5; clone size: NA; CDR3 protein: ASSFGTSGSKETQY
D gene: NA; V gene: TRBV29-1; J gene: TRBJ2-5; clone size: NA; CDR3 protein: SVDKAVQETQY
D gene: NA; V gene: TRBV5-6; J gene: TRBJ1-1; clone size: NA; CDR3 protein: ASSLSGVYPEAF
D gene: NA; V gene: TRBV5-1; J gene: TRBJ1-1; clone size: few; CDR3 protein: ASTAAQEGTEAF
D gene: NA; V gene: TRBV6-6; J gene: TRBJ1-2; clone size: NA; CDR3 protein: ASSYFPDNYGYT
D gene: TRBD1; V gene: TRBV7-6; J gene: TRBJ1-2; clone size: NA; CDR3 protein: ASSQNPGQGHGYT